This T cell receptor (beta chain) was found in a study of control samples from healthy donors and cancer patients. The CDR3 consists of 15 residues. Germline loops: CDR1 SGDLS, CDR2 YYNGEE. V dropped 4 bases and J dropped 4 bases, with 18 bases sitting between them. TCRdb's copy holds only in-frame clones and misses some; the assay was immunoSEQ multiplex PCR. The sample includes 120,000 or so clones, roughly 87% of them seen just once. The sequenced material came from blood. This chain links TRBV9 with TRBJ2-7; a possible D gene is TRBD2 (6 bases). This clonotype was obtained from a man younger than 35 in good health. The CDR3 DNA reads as TGTGCCAGCAGCCCAGCGGGCGGCCGAGGATACGAGCAGTACTTC. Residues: CASSPAGGRGYEQYF.